This TCR beta chain was obtained from a study of T-cell memory formation after mild COVID-19. This clonotype was seen many times. The CDR3 runs 15 residues. V lost 1 base and J 4 bases, leaving 14 bases between the germline ends. Germline V gene lookup returns CDR1 SGDLS and CDR2 YYNGEE. TCRdb re-called the 5' RACE reads with MiXCR, one entry per CDR3 protein. Of approximately 40,000 distinct CDR3 sequences listed, roughly 11% were seen once; the top ten hold 29%. Sequenced material: PBMCs or a T cell subset sorted from them (not recorded which). J is TRBJ2-5 and V is TRBV9; D might be TRBD2 (6 bases). This receptor was taken from a man between 18 and 35 years old who had mild COVID-19 (a few samples of this study predate the infection). Cell type and time point are not known. CDR3 in amino acids: CASSVLGARGETQYF. As DNA, the CDR3 is TGTGCCAGCAGCGTACTCGGGGCGCGGGGAGAGACCCAGTACTTC.